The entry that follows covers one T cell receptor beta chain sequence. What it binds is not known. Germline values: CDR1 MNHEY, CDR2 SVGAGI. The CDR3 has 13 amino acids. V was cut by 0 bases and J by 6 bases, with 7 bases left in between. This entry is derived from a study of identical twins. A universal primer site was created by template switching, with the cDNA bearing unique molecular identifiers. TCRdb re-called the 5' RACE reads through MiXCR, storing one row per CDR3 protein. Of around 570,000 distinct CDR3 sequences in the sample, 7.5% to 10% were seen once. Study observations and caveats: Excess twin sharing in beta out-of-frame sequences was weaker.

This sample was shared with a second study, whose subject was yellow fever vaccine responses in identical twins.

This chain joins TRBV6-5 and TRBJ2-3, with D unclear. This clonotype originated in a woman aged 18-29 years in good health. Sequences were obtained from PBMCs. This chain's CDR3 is CASSYSSWDTQYF. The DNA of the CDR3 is TGTGCCAGCAGTTACTCGTCGTGGGATACGCAGTATTTT.